This T cell receptor (beta chain) was sequenced in a study of blood T cell repertoires in COVID-19. Background on the study: COVID-19 samples, acute and convalescent, were from the United States, Italy and Spain.

Self-reported history from a screening survey and questionnaire set each donor's cohort. In the authors' workflow: Nucleated cell counts were estimated from reference gene primer amplification. Sequencing was performed with immunoSEQ multiplex PCR; in TCRdb, only in-frame clones are kept and a portion is missing. D and trimming were read from the DNA, whereas the V and J calls and clone size are those reported in that table. The profile covers 300,000 to 500,000 clones, with around 90% appearing a single time and roughly 2% taken by the ten largest. The germline V gene encodes CDR1 SQVTM and CDR2 ANQGSEA. This CDR3 has 14 amino acids. Trimming left V 8 bases short and J 7 bases short, with 23 bases between.

The chain employs TRBV29-1 and TRBJ1-2; D might be TRBD1 (5 bases). The sequence was obtained from a woman in her forties with acute COVID-19. What was sequenced was PBMCs or T cells enriched from blood (not recorded which). In DNA, the CDR3 is TGCAGCTCCTCCGGGGGGGGAGGGGCGGCTGGCTACACCTTC. It translates to CSSSGGGGAAGYTF.